One and the same sample provided the 18 T cell receptor beta chains below, sequenced in a study of cytomegalovirus exposure and HLA in healthy donors. The PCR ran on 60 Vbeta and 13 Jbeta primers. Profiled with immunoSEQ multiplex PCR; TCRdb holds only in-frame clones, not every one. The table includes about 130,000 clones, about 85% detected once. Sample: PBMCs. The receptor source for this set is a woman aged 25-40 years in good health and CMV-seropositive.

The chain links TRBV30 to TRBJ2-3, with a tentative D call TRBD1 (5 bases). The ends were cut back, 3 bases at V and 0 bases at J, with 10 bases in the middle. The CDR3 runs 14 residues. The germline CDR1 and CDR2 sequences are GTSNPN and SVGIG (reference sequence). The CDR3 loop reads CAWSLGHSTDTQYF. The DNA for the CDR3 is TGTGCCTGGAGCCTAGGACACAGCACAGATACGCAGTATTTT.

The V and J genes are TRBV7-2 and TRBJ1-1, with a possible D match to TRBD1 (5 bases). Germline loops: CDR1 SGHTA, CDR2 FQGNSA. With 2 bases removed from V and 5 bases from J, the gap between germline ends came to 18 bases. This CDR3 comprises 16 residues. CDR3 residues: CASSLTQGALGTEAFF. DNA of the CDR3: TGTGCCAGCAGCTTAACCCAGGGCGCCCTGGGGACTGAAGCTTTCTTT.

The rearrangement joins TRBV14 to TRBJ1-1, with D perhaps matching TRBD1 (5 bases). This CDR3 comprises 14 residues. CDR1 and CDR2 (germline): SGHDN, FVKESK. Trimming shortened V by 5 bases and J by 7 bases, and 17 bases separated the two germline ends. CDR3 in DNA: TGTGCCAGCAGCTCGGGACCCCTGGGGGGTGAAGCTTTCTTT. Protein product: CASSSGPLGGEAFF. The full variable domain, rest sourced from reference TRBV14 and TRBJ1-1, is EAGVTQFPSHSVIEKGQTVTLRCDPISGHDNLYWYRRVMGKEIKFLLHFVKESKQDESGMPNNRFLAERTGGTYSTLKVQPAELEDSGVYFCASSSGPLGGEAFFGQGTRLTVV.

V usage is TRBV28 and J usage is TRBJ1-1; 9 nucleotides line up with TRBD1. The CDR3 contains 18 residues. V shed 6 bases, J shed 4 bases, and the junction held 18 bases outside the gene matches. Germline CDR1 and CDR2: MDHEN and SYDVKM. As DNA, the CDR3 is TGTGCCAGCAGACCTTATGCAGTCTCGGGACAGGGAGGCACTGAAGCTTTCTTT. Amino acid sequence: CASRPYAVSGQGGTEAFF.

J is TRBJ2-2 and V is TRBV19; 8 bases are a match to TRBD1. Germline V gene sequence: CDR1 LNHDA, CDR2 SQIVND (reference sequence). CDR3 size: 14 residues. The V and J ends lost 7 bases and 1 base, in that order; junction bases with no gene match: 2. The CDR3 protein is CASNRGMNTGELFF. CDR3 nucleotide sequence: TGTGCCAGTAACAGGGGGATGAACACCGGGGAGCTGTTTTTT.

CDR3 in amino acids: CAISESASGNLEQYF. CDR3 coding DNA: TGTGCCATCAGTGAGTCGGCCAGCGGGAACCTCGAGCAGTACTTC. This rearrangement joins TRBV10-3 to TRBJ2-7, with 7 nucleotides matching TRBD2. This CDR3 has 15 residues. The junction had 8 bases not matched to a gene; V was cut back by 0 bases and J by 6 bases. Germline V gives CDR1 ENHRY, CDR2 SYGVKD.

The chain employs TRBV19 and TRBJ2-1; 8 bases agree with TRBD2. Looked up from germline, CDR1 is LNHDA and CDR2 is SQIVND (reference sequence). The trim removed 5 bases at V and 9 bases at J, leaving 12 bases unmatched. The CDR3 covers 15 residues. The CDR3 coding sequence is TGTGCCAGTAGTTGGAGCGGGGGCCCGTATGGTGAGCAGTTCTTC. Translated, it gives CASSWSGGPYGEQFF.

This sequence joins TRBV30 and TRBJ1-4; 8 bases fit TRBD1. Germline V CDR1 and CDR2: GTSNPN, SVGIG (reference sequence). The V and J ends lost 0 bases and 6 bases, in that order; junction bases with no gene match: 6. The CDR3 is made up of 15 amino acids. CDR3 in DNA: TGTGCCTGGAGTGTGGGGCAGGGGGCACATGAAAAACTGTTTTTT. Amino acids: CAWSVGQGAHEKLFF.

The chain couples TRBV10-3 to TRBJ1-5; D is perhaps TRBD1 (5 bases). The CDR3 runs 16 residues. Germline assignment: CDR1 ENHRY and CDR2 SYGVKD. V was clipped by 5 bases and J by 0 bases, with 14 bases between them. In DNA form, the CDR3 reads TGTGCCATCAGTCCTCAGGGCCCCTATAGCAATCAGCCCCAGCATTTT. Translation gives CAISPQGPYSNQPQHF.

Concerning this clone: One junction end does not reproduce the germline sequence, and a read error may be involved. The V and J genes are TRBV7-9 and TRBJ1-1; D not resolved. Germline assignment: CDR1 SEHNR and CDR2 FQNEAQ (reference sequence). The CDR3 is 15 residues long. CDR3 in DNA: TGTTCCAGCAGCTTAGAAGGCCTCAAGCGAACTGAAGCTTTCTTT. Translated: CSSSLEGLKRTEAFF.

The gene calls are TRBV19 and TRBJ1-2; 8 positions match TRBD1. The CDR3 length is 15 residues. Germline V gene data show CDR1 as LNHDA and CDR2 as SQIVND (reference sequence). J was trimmed by 4 bases and V by 7 bases; bases with no gene match: 11. CDR3 coding DNA: TGTGCCAGTACCCAACACCTCGGGACAGGCTATGGCTACACCTTC. This encodes CASTQHLGTGYGYTF.

The chain employs TRBV6-6 and TRBJ2-1; TRBD2 is a possible D gene (5 bases). V was pared by 2 bases and J by 9 bases, with 11 bases between. The CDR3 is made up of 13 amino acids. The germline V gene has CDR1 MNHNY and CDR2 SVGAGI (reference sequence). The CDR3 region has the DNA TGTGCCAGCAGTTACACCCGGGGTGGTGAGCAGTTCTTC. This gives the protein CASSYTRGGEQFF.

The rearrangement joins TRBV2 to TRBJ2-5; 7 nucleotides align to TRBD1. The CDR3 sequence is 14 residues long. With V trimmed by 5 bases and J by 5 bases, 8 bases remained unmatched. From germline, CDR1 is SNHLY and CDR2 FYNNEI. Here the CDR3 reads CASSSATGSETQYF. The CDR3 DNA reads TGTGCCAGCAGTTCAGCGACAGGGTCCGAGACCCAGTACTTC.

This rearrangement joins TRBV9 to TRBJ2-3; D possibly corresponds to TRBD2 (7 bases). The CDR3 is 16 residues long. V shed 2 bases and J shed 3 bases, with 16 bases lying between them. The germline gives CDR1 SGDLS, CDR2 YYNGEE. In DNA form, the CDR3 reads TGTGCCAGCAGCGTCGGGGGGCCGGGACGGACAGATACGCAGTATTTT. This translates into CASSVGGPGRTDTQYF.

The chain links TRBV10-3 to TRBJ2-7; TRBD2 aligns across 8 bases. CDR3 length: 15 amino acids. Germline V gene data show CDR1 as ENHRY and CDR2 as SYGVKD. V lost 4 bases and J lost 6; bases outside the gene matches: 11. CDR3 coding DNA: TGTGCCATCAGTGCCCTCGAACTAGCGGAAGGCGAGCAGTACTTC. Residues: CAISALELAEGEQYF.

This chain links TRBV19 with TRBJ2-2, with TRBD2 as a possible D gene (6 bases). Trimming pared 7 bases from V and 1 base from J, leaving 10 bases between. CDR3 size: 14 residues. Germline V lookup: CDR1 LNHDA, CDR2 SQIVND (reference sequence). In nucleotides, the CDR3 is TGTGCCAGTATGAGGAGGGAGAACACCGGGGAGCTGTTTTTT. This encodes CASMRRENTGELFF.

The rearrangement links TRBV5-1 to TRBJ2-2, with D unresolved. V was cut by 3 bases and J by 1 base, with 4 bases left in between. CDR3 length: 13 residues. Germline V gene data show CDR1 as SGHRS and CDR2 as YFSETQ. CDR3 in DNA: TGCGCCAGCAGCTCCCTGAACACCGGGGAGCTGTTTTTT. It yields the protein CASSSLNTGELFF.

This rearrangement joins TRBV7-9 to TRBJ1-2; a weak D match, TRBD1 (6 bases). The CDR3 spans 12 residues. From germline, CDR1 is SEHNR and CDR2 FQNEAQ (reference sequence). V was clipped by 5 bases and J by 4 bases, with 8 bases between them. The CDR3 DNA reads as TGTGCCAGCAGCCTGGACAGCTATGGCTACACCTTC. Protein: CASSLDSYGYTF.